This entry concerns a single TCR beta chain. The specificity of this receptor is unknown. The record has no base qualities; no much larger clone is one base away. This record comes from a study of blood T cell repertoires in COVID-19 (dated by TCRdb to about 2020). Describing the broader study: Collaborator samples came from the United States, Italy and Spain and covered acute and convalescent phases of COVID-19. The material from the prospective study consisted of cDNA or gDNA derived from T cells, B-cell-depleted T cells, or PBMCs. Deeply sampled blood TCRbeta repertoires from subjects exposed to, actively infected with, or recovered from COVID-19 were included in the dataset. The repertoires were made available in a free public database intended to serve as a resource for research on the immune response to SARS-CoV-2. The samples were drawn from two sources: the first 160 participants of the ongoing ImmuneRACE study, and 1,200 or so subjects contributed by 6 global collaborators. A de-identified subject ID, COVID-19 status, age in years and sex were almost always included in the sample metadata. Where available, HLA class I and class II types were taken from metadata supplied by the sample provider and were not determined by assay-based typing.

The germline ends are 6 bases apart after V is trimmed by 1 base and J by 2 bases. The CDR3 covers 13 residues, taking in both the cysteine and the phenylalanine. Of all the DNA, just the CDR3 is kept, 39 bases in frame from base 1. In the prospective study, participants were roughly 18 to 95 years old, resided in approximately 22 geographic areas of the United States, and were enrolled through a virtual design. In the prospective study, participants were assigned to cohorts based on the clinical history participants reported in a screening survey and a study questionnaire. Recovered participants in ImmuneRACE Cohort 3 were defined as having two consecutive negative NP/OP PCR tests, clearance from a healthcare professional, or resolution of symptoms. In the prospective study, mobile phlebotomists collected whole blood, serum and a nasopharyngeal or oropharyngeal swab from each participant. Prospective study participants could optionally give additional blood draws and questionnaires over an approximately two-month period. Prospective study blood samples were shipped either frozen or at room temperature before DNA extraction.

The investigation overall reported the following: The amount of clinical and demographic metadata varied by source and participant and was provided uncurated.

TCRbeta CDR3 regions were amplified from genomic DNA by means of the immunoSEQ Assay, a bias-controlled multiplex PCR. Per the source publication's procedure: The number of nucleated cells in each sample was estimated by amplification of reference gene primers within the assay. To quantify the absolute abundance of each unique TCRbeta CDR3 rearrangement, sequence reads were collapsed and filtered. For each sample, productive Simpson clonality was calculated as the square root of Simpson's diversity index over productive rearrangements. Drawn from immuneACCESS, this table holds only the in-frame rearrangements with V and J called that TCRdb kept. Clones are partly lost; checked studies trace under half to an unresolved V gene and leave the rest unexplained. That table is the source of V, J and clone size, and D and trimming were worked out from the DNA. In this sample the table shows some 510,000 clones, around nine tenths of which occur a single time. The ten largest clones represent approximately 1.8% of the sample.

The clonotype originates from a woman aged 40-49 years who had recovered from COVID-19. The sequenced sample consisted of PBMCs or T cells enriched from blood (not recorded which). Rearrangement joined TRBV12-3 or TRBV12-4 to TRBJ2-7; the D gene is possibly TRBD1, with 5 bases matching. For the CDR3, the sequence is CASSLETAYEQYF. Read as DNA, the sequence is TGTGCCAGCAGTTTAGAGACAGCCTACGAGCAGTACTTC.